Each of the 13 T cell receptor beta chains below was sequenced from the same sample in a study of cytomegalovirus exposure and HLA in healthy donors. Primers for the PCR totalled 60 Vbeta and 13 Jbeta. Generated by immunoSEQ multiplex PCR, the TCRdb table keeps only in-frame clones and is missing some. Counted here are 180,000 or so clones, approximately 80% occurring once; the ten biggest clones make up around 1.5%. Material: PBMCs. The receptor source for this set is a man younger than 35 in good health and CMV-seronegative.

The gene calls are TRBV29-1 and TRBJ2-5, with D uncertain. The V gene's germline CDR1 is SQVTM and CDR2 ANQGSEA. Trimming stripped 5 bases from V and 5 bases from J, with 6 bases between. This CDR3 is 10 amino acids long. CDR3 residues: CSVRAETQYF. Written as DNA, the CDR3 is TGCAGCGTTAGAGCGGAGACCCAGTACTTC.

V usage is TRBV6-5 and J usage is TRBJ2-3, with 8 bases aligning to TRBD2. The germline V gene has CDR1 MNHEY and CDR2 SVGAGI. The V and J ends lost 6 bases and 2 bases, in that order; junction bases with no gene match: 4. The CDR3 runs to 14 residues. The CDR3 DNA reads as TGTGCCAGCAGCCGGACTAGCTTCACAGATACGCAGTATTTT. This sequence encodes CASSRTSFTDTQYF.

The J gene is TRBJ1-5, the V gene TRBV5-3; 7 positions match TRBD1. TRBV5-3 is known as an ORF, though its function is uncertain. The CDR3 is made up of 14 amino acids. Unmatched junction bases numbered 6, after V lost 4 bases and J lost 5 bases. CDR3 sequence: CARSPDREHQPQHF. The CDR3 DNA sequence: TGTGCCAGAAGCCCTGACAGGGAACATCAGCCCCAGCATTTT.

Of note for this clone: The same CDR3 is also encoded by other DNA sequences in this sample. The V and J genes are TRBV5-1 and TRBJ2-2; D gene uncertain. The germline V gene has CDR1 SGHRS and CDR2 YFSETQ. V shed 0 bases and J shed 3 bases, with 9 bases lying between them. The CDR3 spans 15 residues. DNA for the CDR3: TGCGCCAGCAGCTTGGGCGCGGCGGACACCGGGGAGCTGTTTTTT. Amino acids: CASSLGAADTGELFF.

V gene TRBV6-5 combines with J gene TRBJ1-1, with a weak D call TRBD1 (6 bases). The V end was cut by 4 bases, the J end by 6 bases, with 12 bases between. The CDR3 length is 13 residues. Germline V gene sequence: CDR1 MNHEY, CDR2 SVGAGI. The chain's CDR3 is CASSSGQPPEAFF. Written as DNA, the CDR3 is TGTGCCAGCAGTTCTGGACAGCCGCCTGAAGCTTTCTTT.

The chain combines TRBV19 with TRBJ2-5; 7 nucleotides line up with TRBD2. V dropped 8 bases and J dropped 5; count of bases not matched to a gene: 11. The CDR3 totals 14 residues. Germline CDR1 LNHDA, CDR2 SQIVND (reference sequence). The CDR3, as DNA: TGTGCCAGTGGTAGGCAGGGAGGGGAGGAGACCCAGTACTTC. Its translation is CASGRQGGEETQYF.

V and J are TRBV6-1 and TRBJ2-1; TRBD1 aligns across 7 bases. V lost 7 bases, J lost 5 bases, and 8 bases stayed unmatched. Germline V gene lookup returns CDR1 MNHNS and CDR2 SASEGT. The CDR3 loop spans 14 amino acids. The DNA of the CDR3 is TGTGCCAGCACCACACGGACAGGAAACAATGAGCAGTTCTTC. It encodes CASTTRTGNNEQFF.

The CDR3 region has the DNA TGTGCCAGCAGCTGGACTAGCGGGTTAGGGGATACGCAGTATTTT. This codes for CASSWTSGLGDTQYF. V usage is TRBV13 and J usage is TRBJ2-3, with TRBD2 identical over 11 bases. Trimming cost V 4 bases and J 6 bases; bases outside gene matches: 6. This CDR3 spans 15 amino acids. Germline lookup yields CDR1 PRHDT and CDR2 FYEKMQ (reference sequence).

The J gene is TRBJ2-7, the V gene TRBV25-1; no clear D. V was cut by 2 bases and J by 7 bases, with 9 bases left in between. This CDR3 comprises 12 residues. Germline CDR1 is MGHDK and CDR2 is SYGVNS. CDR3 DNA: TGTGCCAGCAGTGAACCCCTTCGGGAGCAGTACTTC. Amino acids: CASSEPLREQYF.

There are a few counts of this clone. The chain is built from TRBV28 and TRBJ2-7; 14 nucleotides match TRBD2. CDR1 MDHEN and CDR2 SYDVKM come from the germline V gene. This CDR3 is 15 amino acids long. Trimming took 8 bases from V and 3 from J; bases not matched to a gene: 6. The CDR3 sequence: CASYSGLAGVYEQYF. Written as DNA, the CDR3 is TGTGCCAGCTACTCGGGACTAGCGGGAGTCTACGAGCAGTACTTC.

The chain joins TRBV19 to TRBJ2-3; 8 bases line up with TRBD2. Germline V CDR1 and CDR2: LNHDA, SQIVND (reference sequence). The V gene end was trimmed by 6 bases and the J gene end by 0 bases; junction bases not matched to a gene: 8. CDR3 length: 16 residues. CDR3 bases: TGTGCCAGTAGGGGATCTAGCGGGTTTAGCACAGATACGCAGTATTTT. Its translation is CASRGSSGFSTDTQYF.

The V call is TRBV5-1, the J call TRBJ1-4; TRBD1 aligns across 9 bases. Germline assignment: CDR1 SGHRS and CDR2 YFSETQ. This CDR3 is 15 amino acids long. J lost 7 bases, V lost 3 bases, and 7 bases had no gene match. The chain's CDR3 is CASSSSGQGTEKLFF. The CDR3 nucleotides are TGCGCCAGCAGCTCCTCCGGACAGGGGACTGAAAAACTGTTTTTT.

This clone was seen a handful of times. The rearrangement uses TRBV6-4 and TRBJ2-6, with no clear D. This CDR3 is built from 15 residues. V was cut by 0 bases and J by 0 bases, with 3 bases left in between. Looked up from germline, CDR1 is MRHNA and CDR2 is SNTAGT. CDR3 in amino acids: CASSDSYSGANVLTF. The CDR3 DNA reads as TGTGCCAGCAGTGACTCTTACTCTGGGGCCAACGTCCTGACTTTC.